This T cell receptor beta chain appears in the sequencing data of a study of CD8 T cells in Susac syndrome. cDNA came from roughly 0.5 to 1 ug RNA primed by random hexamers. MiXCR, run by TCRdb on the immunoSEQ multiplex PCR reads, gives a single entry per CDR3 protein. The repertoire includes around 160,000 distinct CDR3 sequences, around 94% of them detected once, and about 0.089% sits in the top ten. The source of this sequence is a human donor with multiple sclerosis. The specimen was CD4+ T cells from PBMCs.

CDR3 protein: CATSRFEGQGYEQYF. The CDR3 nucleotides read TGTGCCACCAGCCGGTTCGAGGGACAGGGGTACGAGCAGTACTTC. V gene TRBV15 combines with J gene TRBJ2-7; 10 bases are shared with TRBD1. Looked up from germline, CDR1 is LNHNV and CDR2 is YYDKDF (reference sequence). The length of the CDR3 is 15 residues. The ends lost 5 bases at V and 4 bases at J; junction bases unmatched: 8.